The 3 T cell receptor beta chains reported below all come from one sample, sequenced in a study of blood T cell repertoires in COVID-19. Some clones are missing from TCRdb's copy, which holds only in-frame ones; the method was immunoSEQ multiplex PCR. The sample records 200,000 to 250,000 clones, around 83% being singletons. Sequenced input: peripheral blood. These receptors were obtained from a man in his fifties who had recovered from COVID-19.

V gene TRBV28 combines with J gene TRBJ1-4; D is perhaps TRBD1 (6 bases). CDR1 is MDHEN, CDR2 SYDVKM, per germline. This CDR3 region has 15 residues. The V and J ends lost 2 bases and 8 bases respectively, with 15 bases between them. CDR3 sequence reads: CASSLGGTGWEKLFF. CDR3 coding DNA: TGTGCCAGCAGTTTAGGGGGAACAGGGTGGGAAAAACTGTTTTTT.

This chain links TRBV2 with TRBJ1-5; 8 nucleotides align to TRBD1. V gave up 7 bases and J gave up 7 bases; unmatched junction bases: 6. This CDR3 region has 13 residues. Per germline, CDR1 SNHLY and CDR2 FYNNEI. CDR3: CASNDRGGQPQHF. The DNA for the CDR3 is TGTGCCAGCAATGACAGGGGTGGACAGCCCCAGCATTTT.

Only one count was recorded for this clone. The chain carries TRBV6-6 and TRBJ2-7; a possible D gene is TRBD2 (7 bases). V was cut by 6 bases and J by 3 bases, with 12 bases left in between. This CDR3 contains 13 residues. Germline values: CDR1 MNHNY, CDR2 SVGAGI (reference sequence). In DNA, the CDR3 is TGTGCCAGCAGGAGGGAGGGGGGCTACGAGCAGTACTTC. Its translation: CASRREGGYEQYF.